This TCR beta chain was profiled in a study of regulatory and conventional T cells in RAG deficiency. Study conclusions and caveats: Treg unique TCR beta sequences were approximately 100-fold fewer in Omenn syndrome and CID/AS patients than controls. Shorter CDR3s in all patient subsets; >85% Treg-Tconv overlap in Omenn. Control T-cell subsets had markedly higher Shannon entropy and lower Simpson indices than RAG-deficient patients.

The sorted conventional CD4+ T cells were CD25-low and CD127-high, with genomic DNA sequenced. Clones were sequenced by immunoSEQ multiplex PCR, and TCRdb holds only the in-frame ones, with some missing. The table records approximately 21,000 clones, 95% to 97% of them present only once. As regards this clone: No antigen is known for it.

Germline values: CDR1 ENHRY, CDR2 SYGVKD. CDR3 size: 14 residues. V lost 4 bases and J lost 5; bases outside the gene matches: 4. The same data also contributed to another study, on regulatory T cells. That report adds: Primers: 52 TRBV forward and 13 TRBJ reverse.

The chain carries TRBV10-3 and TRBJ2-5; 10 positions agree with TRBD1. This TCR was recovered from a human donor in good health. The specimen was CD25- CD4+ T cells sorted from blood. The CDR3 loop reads CAISGQGAQETQYF. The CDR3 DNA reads TGTGCCATCAGTGGACAGGGGGCTCAGGAGACCCAGTACTTC.